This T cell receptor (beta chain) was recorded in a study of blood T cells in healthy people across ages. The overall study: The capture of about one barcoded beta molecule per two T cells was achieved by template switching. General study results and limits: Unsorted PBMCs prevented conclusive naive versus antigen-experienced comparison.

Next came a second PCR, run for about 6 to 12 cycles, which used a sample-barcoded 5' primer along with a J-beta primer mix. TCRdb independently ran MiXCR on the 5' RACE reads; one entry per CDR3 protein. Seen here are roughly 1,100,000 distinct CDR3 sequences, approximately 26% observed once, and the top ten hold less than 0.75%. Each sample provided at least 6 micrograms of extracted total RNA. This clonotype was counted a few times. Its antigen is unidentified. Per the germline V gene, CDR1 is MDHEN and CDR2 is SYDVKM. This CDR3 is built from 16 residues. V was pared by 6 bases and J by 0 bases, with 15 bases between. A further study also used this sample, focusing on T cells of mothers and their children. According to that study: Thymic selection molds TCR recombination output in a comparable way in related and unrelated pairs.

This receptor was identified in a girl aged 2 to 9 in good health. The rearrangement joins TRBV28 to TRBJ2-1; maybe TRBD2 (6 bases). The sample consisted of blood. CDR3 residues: CASRNFGGSSYNEQFF. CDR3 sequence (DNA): TGTGCCAGCAGAAATTTCGGGGGAAGCTCCTACAATGAGCAGTTCTTC.